Each of the 17 T cell receptor beta chains below was sequenced from the same sample in a study of T-cell memory formation after mild COVID-19. TCRdb reanalysed the 5' RACE reads using MiXCR and keeps one entry per CDR3 protein. The data contain approximately 350,000 distinct CDR3 sequences, around 27% of them singletons. The sequencing input was PBMCs or a T cell subset sorted from them (not recorded which). The receptor source for this set is an adult woman who had mild COVID-19 (a few samples of this study predate the infection). Cell type and time point are not known.

J is TRBJ1-1 and V is TRBV11-3; TRBD1 is a possible D gene (5 bases). This CDR3 has 15 amino acids. V was pared by 1 base and J by 1 base, with 10 bases between. Per the germline V gene, CDR1 is SGHNT and CDR2 is YENEEA. The CDR3 DNA is TGTGCCAGCAGCTTAGCGGGGCCGAGGAACACTGAAGCTTTCTTT. It encodes CASSLAGPRNTEAFF.

The rearrangement joins TRBV9 to TRBJ1-5; D ambiguous. Looked up from germline, CDR1 is SGDLS and CDR2 is YYNGEE. Trimming pared 2 bases from V and 1 base from J, leaving 7 bases between. The CDR3 sequence is 14 residues long. The CDR3 DNA sequence: TGTGCCAGCAGCGTCGGCGGAAGCAATCAGCCCCAGCATTTT. It encodes CASSVGGSNQPQHF.

This clonotype was seen more than once but under ten times. This chain joins TRBV4-1 and TRBJ2-1, with 7 bases matching TRBD1. Unmatched junction bases numbered 11, after V lost 0 bases and J lost 9 bases. Germline V gene data show CDR1 as MGHRA and CDR2 as YSYEKL. This CDR3 region has 16 residues. The CDR3: CASSQEVRQGFGEQFF. The CDR3 region has the DNA TGCGCCAGCAGCCAAGAGGTCCGACAGGGCTTCGGTGAGCAGTTCTTC.

The chain has TRBV7-2 and TRBJ2-1; 9 bases fit TRBD1. The V gene end was trimmed by 4 bases and the J gene end by 8 bases; junction bases not matched to a gene: 12. The CDR3 covers 16 residues. Germline V gene lookup returns CDR1 SGHTA and CDR2 FQGNSA. Here the CDR3 DNA reads TGTGCCAGCAGCTCGTCTGGGGGGGACAGGGTATATGAGCAGTTCTTC. Its protein product is CASSSSGGDRVYEQFF.

This clonotype was found a few times. The rearrangement uses TRBV12-3 or TRBV12-4 and TRBJ2-3; TRBD2 matches 10 bases. CDR3 length: 13 residues. V dropped 8 bases and J dropped 1; count of bases not matched to a gene: 0. The CDR3 DNA is TGTGCCAGCGGGACTAGCGGCACAGATACGCAGTATTTT. This sequence encodes CASGTSGTDTQYF.

This chain links TRBV20-1 with TRBJ1-1, with D perhaps matching TRBD1 (6 bases). Trimming shortened V by 0 bases and J by 11 bases, and 16 bases separated the two germline ends. The CDR3 length is 13 residues. Germline CDR1 reads DFQATT; CDR2 reads SNEGSKA (reference sequence). The CDR3 DNA sequence: TGCAGTGCTAGAGATTTCGGTTCTCAGGGGGCTTTCTTT. It specifies CSARDFGSQGAFF.

The genes are TRBV20-1 and TRBJ1-2; the D is unclear. This CDR3 is 11 amino acids long. Per germline, CDR1 DFQATT and CDR2 SNEGSKA (reference sequence). V shed 3 bases and J shed 5 bases, with 7 bases lying between them. Here the CDR3 reads CSASESYGYTF. CDR3 bases: TGCAGTGCTAGCGAGTCGTATGGCTACACCTTC.

The chain couples TRBV9 to TRBJ2-1; 7 bases line up with TRBD2. V lost 3 bases, J lost 0 bases, and 12 bases stayed unmatched. This CDR3 has 18 residues. Per the germline V gene, CDR1 is SGDLS and CDR2 is YYNGEE. CDR3 in amino acids: CASSDPGSSGSSYNEQFF. The CDR3 nucleotides are TGTGCCAGCAGCGACCCCGGCTCTAGCGGAAGCTCCTACAATGAGCAGTTCTTC.

This chain connects TRBV6-5 to TRBJ1-1; the D gene is possibly TRBD1 (6 bases). The CDR3 is 15 amino acids. CDR1 is MNHEY, CDR2 SVGAGI, per germline. V was pared by 6 bases and J by 2 bases, with 16 bases between. CDR3 protein: CASRQGWGGNTEAFF. In DNA form, the CDR3 reads TGTGCCAGCAGACAGGGTTGGGGGGGAAACACTGAAGCTTTCTTT.

This clonotype was observed a few times. The chain links TRBV18 to TRBJ2-7; 9 bases match TRBD1. Germline V gene data show CDR1 as KGHSH and CDR2 as LQKENI. V lost 3 bases to trimming and J lost 5 bases; unmatched junction nucleotides: 8. This CDR3 contains 15 residues. CDR3 nucleotide sequence: TGTGCCAGCTCACCTCAGGGACAGGGTATCGACGAGCAGTACTTC. Its protein is CASSPQGQGIDEQYF.

This clonotype was counted only a few times. The J gene is TRBJ2-5, the V gene TRBV9; the match to TRBD2 covers 10 bases. CDR1 and CDR2 from the germline V gene are SGDLS and YYNGEE. The CDR3 runs to 17 residues. V dropped 4 bases and J dropped 6; count of bases not matched to a gene: 15. The CDR3 DNA follows: TGTGCCAGCAGCCAGGAGATCAGCGGGGGGGCGTCTCAGACCCAGTACTTC. It codes for CASSQEISGGASQTQYF.

This chain connects TRBV3-1 to TRBJ1-1, with D tentatively TRBD1 (5 bases). V was shortened by 0 bases and J by 12 bases, with 23 bases between the two germline ends. Germline assignment: CDR1 LGHDT and CDR2 YNNKEL (reference sequence). The CDR3 contains 16 residues. Written as DNA, the CDR3 is TGTGCCAGCAGCCAAGACCCCACCTCAGGGAGTACTAAATCTTTCTTT. Its translation: CASSQDPTSGSTKSFF.

This clonotype was seen more than once but under ten times. This chain links TRBV12-3 or TRBV12-4 with TRBJ2-1; D is possibly TRBD1 or TRBD2 (6 bases each). V was clipped by 2 bases and J by 5 bases, with 16 bases between them. The CDR3 sequence is 16 residues long. The CDR3 coding sequence is TGTGCCAGCAGTTTATCCGGGGGCTCTGGGAACAATGAGCAGTTCTTC. Its protein product is CASSLSGGSGNNEQFF.

The CDR3 DNA reads as TGTGCCAGCAGCTCAGCGTCCGGGGTCGAGACCCAGTACTTC. Its translation: CASSSASGVETQYF. The rearrangement uses TRBV7-8 and TRBJ2-5; D perhaps matches TRBD2 (5 bases). Between the trimmed V and J ends, which lost 4 bases and 5 bases, there was a span of 14 bases. The CDR3 totals 14 residues. The germline gives CDR1 SGHVS, CDR2 FQNEAQ.

The chain joins TRBV7-7 to TRBJ2-1, with D unclear. Trimming removed 4 bases from V and 9 bases from J, with 13 bases in between. Germline V gives CDR1 SSHAT, CDR2 FNYEAQ (reference sequence). CDR3 length equals 13 residues. The CDR3 nucleotides are TGTGCCAGCAGCTCGCTAGTACTGGGTGAGCAGTTCTTC. This codes for CASSSLVLGEQFF.

This chain connects TRBV7-6 to TRBJ2-7; 9 positions agree with TRBD1. The J segment lost 2 bases and the V segment lost 3 bases, leaving 5 bases of the junction unmatched. Germline V gene sequence: CDR1 SGHVS, CDR2 FNYEAQ. This CDR3 contains 15 residues. The CDR3 protein is CASSFRRDRAYEQYF. Here the CDR3 DNA reads TGTGCCAGCAGCTTCCGCAGGGACAGGGCCTACGAGCAGTACTTC.

This chain links TRBV2 with TRBJ1-2; D may be TRBD1 (6 bases). Germline V gene sequence: CDR1 SNHLY, CDR2 FYNNEI. The CDR3 length is 13 residues. The V gene lost 6 bases and the J gene lost 1 base, with 9 bases spanning the gap. The CDR3: CASSWTVNYGYTF. The CDR3 region has the DNA TGTGCCAGCAGCTGGACAGTTAACTATGGCTACACCTTC.